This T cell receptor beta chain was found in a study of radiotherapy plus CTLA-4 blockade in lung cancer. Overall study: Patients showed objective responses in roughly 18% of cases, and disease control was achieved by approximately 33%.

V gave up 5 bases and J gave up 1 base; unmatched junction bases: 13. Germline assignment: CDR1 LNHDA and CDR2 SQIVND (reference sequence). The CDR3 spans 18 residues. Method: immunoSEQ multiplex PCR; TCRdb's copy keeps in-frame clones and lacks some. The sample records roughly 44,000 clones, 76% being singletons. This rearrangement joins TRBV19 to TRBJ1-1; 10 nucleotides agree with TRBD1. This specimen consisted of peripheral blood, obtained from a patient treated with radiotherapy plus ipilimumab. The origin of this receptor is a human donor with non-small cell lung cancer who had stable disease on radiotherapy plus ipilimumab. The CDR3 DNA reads TGTGCCAGTAGTCCGAGGACAGGGGGATACGTAGGGAACACTGAAGCTTTCTTT. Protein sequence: CASSPRTGGYVGNTEAFF.